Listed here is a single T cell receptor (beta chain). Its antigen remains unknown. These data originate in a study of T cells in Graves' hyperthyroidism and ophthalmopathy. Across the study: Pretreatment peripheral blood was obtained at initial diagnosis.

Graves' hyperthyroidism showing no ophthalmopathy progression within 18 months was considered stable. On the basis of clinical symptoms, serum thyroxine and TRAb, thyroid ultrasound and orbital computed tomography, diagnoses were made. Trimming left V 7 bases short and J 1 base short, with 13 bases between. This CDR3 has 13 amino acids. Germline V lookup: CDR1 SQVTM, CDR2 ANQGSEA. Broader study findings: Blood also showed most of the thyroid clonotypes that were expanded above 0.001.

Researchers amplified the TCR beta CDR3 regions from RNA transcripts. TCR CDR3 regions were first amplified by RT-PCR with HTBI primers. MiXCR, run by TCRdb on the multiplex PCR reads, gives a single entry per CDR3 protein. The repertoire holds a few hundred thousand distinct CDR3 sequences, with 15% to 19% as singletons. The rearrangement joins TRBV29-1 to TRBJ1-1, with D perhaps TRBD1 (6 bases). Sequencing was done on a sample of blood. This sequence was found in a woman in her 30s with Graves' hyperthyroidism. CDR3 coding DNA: TGCAGCGGCGGGACACACCGGAACACTGAAGCTTTCTTT. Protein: CSGGTHRNTEAFF.